These 3 T cell receptor beta chains came from one sample sequenced in a study of human T cells and chemical hapten exposure. Regarding time point: pre-sensitization, week 0. Described treatment: therapeutic diphenylcyclopropenone sensitization with weekly scalp DPC. A single record per CDR3 protein comes from TCRdb applying MiXCR to the RACE reads. The sample records 60,000 to 70,000 distinct CDR3 sequences, approximately 11% being singletons. The sequencing here drew on whole blood, taken in connection with sensitization to the hapten diphenylcyclopropenone (DPC). The receptors were sampled from a woman aged 50 to 60 with alopecia areata. Some clones in this sample may be carry-over from other donors' samples.

This clonotype was detected ten times or more. One end of the junction fails to match germline, which may point to a read error. The chain has TRBV7-7 and TRBJ1-1; D possibly corresponds to TRBD1 (6 bases). Germline CDR1 reads SSHAT; CDR2 reads FNYEAQ (reference sequence). The CDR3 loop spans 13 amino acids. The CDR3, as DNA: TGTGCTAGCAGCCGTAACAGGGCCACTGAAGCTTTCTTT. Translated, it gives CASSRNRATEAFF. Drawing the rest from reference TRBV7-7 and TRBJ1-1, the complete variable domain is GAGVSQSPRYKVTKRGQDVTLRCDPISSHATLYWYQQALGQGPEFLTYFNYEAQPDKSGLPSDRFSAERPEGSISTLTIQRTEQRDSAMYRCASSRNRATEAFFGQGTRLTVV.

The chain uses TRBV9 and TRBJ1-6; TRBD1 matches at 9 bases. The V and J ends lost 3 bases and 9 bases, in that order; junction bases with no gene match: 4. The CDR3 length is 14 residues. CDR1 is SGDLS and CDR2 is YYNGEE in the germline V gene. CDR3: CASSDRGRFSPLHF. In nucleotides, the CDR3 is TGTGCCAGCAGCGACAGGGGGCGTTTTTCACCCCTCCACTTT.

This clonotype was recorded many times. V is TRBV28 and J is TRBJ2-7, with 9 bases matching TRBD2. The CDR3 runs 15 residues. Germline V gives CDR1 MDHEN, CDR2 SYDVKM. V was pared by 2 bases and J by 1 base, with 3 bases of the junction left unmatched. The CDR3 nucleotides are TGTGCCAGCAGTTTAGCGGGAGGGGGGTCCTACGAGCAGTACTTC. Protein: CASSLAGGGSYEQYF.